Each of the 18 T cell receptor beta chains below was sequenced from the same sample in a study of cytomegalovirus exposure and HLA in healthy donors. PCR amplification relied on 60 Vbeta primers (plus 13 Jbeta primers). The repertoire was sequenced with immunoSEQ multiplex PCR; TCRdb's copy has only in-frame clones and lacks some. This sample contains around 200,000 clones. Sequencing used PBMCs. Every receptor here comes from a girl aged 2-10 years in good health and CMV-seropositive.

The V call is TRBV7-9, the J call TRBJ2-4, with D maybe TRBD2 (5 bases). Germline V gene sequence: CDR1 SEHNR, CDR2 FQNEAQ (reference sequence). The CDR3 totals 14 residues. Trimming removed 6 bases at V and 9 bases at J, with 18 bases between. The chain's CDR3 is CASSSTGGYSIQYF. The CDR3 DNA reads as TGTGCCAGCAGTTCCACTGGAGGTTACAGCATTCAGTACTTC.

The V gene is TRBV5-6, the J gene TRBJ2-3, with unresolved D. The V gene lost 2 bases and the J gene lost 6 bases, with 19 bases spanning the gap. This CDR3 contains 16 residues. Germline CDR1 SGHDT, CDR2 YYEEEE. DNA of the CDR3: TGTGCCAGCAGCTTTTTGGTGCTTAGTGAGGCGGATACGCAGTATTTT. Translated: CASSFLVLSEADTQYF.

This chain uses TRBV30 with TRBJ2-5; 7 positions agree with TRBD1. The trim removed 4 bases at V and 4 bases at J, leaving 6 bases unmatched. There are 13 residues in the CDR3. Per germline, CDR1 GTSNPN and CDR2 SVGIG (reference sequence). CDR3 sequence (DNA): TGTGCCTGGAAACGGACAGGTGGAGAGACCCAGTACTTC. As protein: CAWKRTGGETQYF.

Here the CDR3 DNA reads TGCGCCAGCAGCCAAGAGGTGACTAGCGGGAACATTCAGTACTTC. Translating it yields CASSQEVTSGNIQYF. The V gene is TRBV4-1, the J gene TRBJ2-4, with 10 bases lining up with TRBD2. The length of the CDR3 is 15 residues. Germline values: CDR1 MGHRA, CDR2 YSYEKL. The trim removed 0 bases at V and 7 bases at J, leaving 3 bases unmatched.

The chain links TRBV27 to TRBJ2-1; maybe TRBD2 (5 bases). The CDR3 has 15 amino acids. V gave up 0 bases and J gave up 5 bases, with 11 bases separating them. Germline V gives CDR1 MNHEY, CDR2 SMNVEV (reference sequence). For the CDR3, the DNA is TGTGCCAGCAGTTTATCCGGGGTTTTCGACAATGAGCAGTTCTTC. Translating gives CASSLSGVFDNEQFF.

This sequence joins TRBV10-3 and TRBJ2-2; TRBD1 is a possible D gene (7 bases). Trimming stripped 3 bases from V and 7 bases from J, with 15 bases between. The length of the CDR3 is 15 residues. Germline loops: CDR1 ENHRY, CDR2 SYGVKD. The CDR3 spells CAISEDREEVGELFF. CDR3 in DNA: TGTGCCATCAGTGAAGACAGGGAGGAGGTCGGGGAGCTGTTTTTT.

This chain uses TRBV28 with TRBJ1-1; D gene uncertain. Trimming stripped 5 bases from V and 4 bases from J, with 11 bases between. Germline V lookup: CDR1 MDHEN, CDR2 SYDVKM. The CDR3 is 13 residues long. CDR3 sequence: CASSTPSLTEAFF. In nucleotides, the CDR3 is TGTGCCAGCAGTACCCCGTCACTCACTGAAGCTTTCTTT. Drawing the rest from reference TRBV28 and TRBJ1-1, the complete variable domain is DVKVTQSSRYLVKRTGEKVFLECVQDMDHENMFWYRQDPGLGLRLIYFSYDVKMKEKGDIPEGYSVSREKKERFSLILESASTNQTSMYLCASSTPSLTEAFFGQGTRLTVV.

The chain carries TRBV5-6 and TRBJ2-1; weak D call: TRBD2 (5 bases). The CDR3 runs to 15 residues. V lost 0 bases, J lost 2 bases, and 9 bases lay in between. CDR1 is SGHDT, CDR2 YYEEEE, per germline. The CDR3, as DNA: TGTGCCAGCAGCTTGGGCGCGGGCCCCTACAATGAGCAGTTCTTC. Amino acids: CASSLGAGPYNEQFF.

As for this clone: A junction end diverges from the germline sequence, so it may reflect a read error. CDR3 coding DNA: TGCAGTGCTAGACCCCCGGGACAGGTAGGGTTT. Its protein product is CSARPPGQVGF. The chain joins TRBV20-1 to TRBJ1-4; 8 nucleotides match TRBD1. Germline lookup yields CDR1 DFQATT and CDR2 SNEGSKA (reference sequence). The CDR3 extends over 11 amino acids.

Comments on this clone: Other DNA sequences in this sample translate to the same CDR3. V is TRBV18 and J is TRBJ2-7; 7 bases align to TRBD2. The CDR3 runs 15 residues. The germline CDR1 and CDR2 sequences are KGHSH and LQKENI. J gave up 0 bases and V 2 bases, and 4 bases lay outside the gene matches. In DNA form, the CDR3 reads TGTGCCAGCTCACCAGGGGGGGGAAGCTCCTACGAGCAGTACTTC. As protein: CASSPGGGSSYEQYF.

CDR3 region: CASSLRGSYGYTF. CDR3 DNA: TGTGCCAGCAGTTTACGAGGGTCCTATGGCTACACCTTC. The genes are TRBV28 and TRBJ1-2; D is unclear. Trimming removed 2 bases from V and 4 bases from J, with 8 bases in between. The CDR3 loop spans 13 amino acids. Germline CDR1 MDHEN, CDR2 SYDVKM.

The V gene is TRBV18, the J gene TRBJ1-1, with 7 bases lining up with TRBD1. The length of the CDR3 is 14 residues. J gave up 4 bases and V 1 base, and 3 bases lay outside the gene matches. Looked up from germline, CDR1 is KGHSH and CDR2 is LQKENI. Here the CDR3 reads CASSPRAGGTEAFF. CDR3 nucleotides: TGTGCCAGCTCACCACGGGCAGGGGGCACTGAAGCTTTCTTT.

The chain is built from TRBV19 and TRBJ2-7; D may be TRBD1 (6 bases). In germline, CDR1 is LNHDA, CDR2 SQIVND (reference sequence). This CDR3 has 13 residues. The V end lost 3 bases, the J end lost 6 bases, and 12 bases lay between the germline ends. CDR3 sequence (DNA): TGTGCCAGTAGTATGGTGACAGGCCTCGAGCAGTACTTC. Amino acids: CASSMVTGLEQYF.

The V gene is TRBV5-1, the J gene TRBJ2-1; 8 bases align to TRBD1. Germline loops: CDR1 SGHRS, CDR2 YFSETQ. The CDR3 is 14 residues long. Losses at the gene ends were 5 bases for V and 9 bases for J; bases not matched to a gene: 10. CDR3 in amino acids: CASSYGTGIREQFF. Here the CDR3 DNA reads TGCGCCAGCAGTTATGGGACAGGCATACGTGAGCAGTTCTTC.

This chain uses TRBV5-1 with TRBJ1-1; 7 bases align to TRBD1. Per the germline V gene, CDR1 is SGHRS and CDR2 is YFSETQ. The CDR3 contains 16 residues. Germline trimming cut 5 bases from V and 0 bases from J; bases unmatched to any gene: 10. This chain's CDR3 is CASRLSRDRLNTEAFF. In DNA, the CDR3 is TGCGCCAGCAGACTCTCCCGGGACAGACTGAACACTGAAGCTTTCTTT.

The chain employs TRBV7-2 and TRBJ1-5; 7 nucleotides line up with TRBD1. CDR3 length: 14 residues. V trimming: 6 bases; J trimming: 2 bases; junction bases outside the gene matches: 4. The germline CDR1 and CDR2 sequences are SGHTA and FQGNSA. CDR3 region: CASRDTGGNQPQHF. For the CDR3, the DNA is TGTGCCAGCAGGGATACAGGGGGCAATCAGCCCCAGCATTTT. Based on the CDR3 plus reference TRBV7-2 and TRBJ1-5, the full variable domain is GAGVSQSPSNKVTEKGKDVELRCDPISGHTALYWYRQSLGQGLEFLIYFQGNSAPDKSGLPSDRFSAERTGGSVSTLTIQRTQQEDSAVYLCASRDTGGNQPQHFGDGTRLSIL.

Comment on this clone: A read error may produce the germline difference seen at one junction end. This chain joins TRBV2 and TRBJ2-7; D is ambiguous. Germline CDR1 is SNHLY and CDR2 is FYNNEI. The CDR3 loop spans 12 amino acids. The CDR3 DNA sequence: TGTGCCAGCAGTCCTTCCCACCTGACCGCGGACTTC. It codes for CASSPSHLTADF.

The CDR3 nucleotides read TGCGCCAGCAGCATCAACAGGGGGTACGAGCAGTACTTC. This translates into CASSINRGYEQYF. This chain uses TRBV5-1 with TRBJ2-7, with TRBD1 matching 8 bases. The V gene's germline CDR1 is SGHRS and CDR2 YFSETQ. The J segment lost 4 bases and the V segment lost 4 bases, leaving 4 bases of the junction unmatched. The CDR3 is 13 amino acids.